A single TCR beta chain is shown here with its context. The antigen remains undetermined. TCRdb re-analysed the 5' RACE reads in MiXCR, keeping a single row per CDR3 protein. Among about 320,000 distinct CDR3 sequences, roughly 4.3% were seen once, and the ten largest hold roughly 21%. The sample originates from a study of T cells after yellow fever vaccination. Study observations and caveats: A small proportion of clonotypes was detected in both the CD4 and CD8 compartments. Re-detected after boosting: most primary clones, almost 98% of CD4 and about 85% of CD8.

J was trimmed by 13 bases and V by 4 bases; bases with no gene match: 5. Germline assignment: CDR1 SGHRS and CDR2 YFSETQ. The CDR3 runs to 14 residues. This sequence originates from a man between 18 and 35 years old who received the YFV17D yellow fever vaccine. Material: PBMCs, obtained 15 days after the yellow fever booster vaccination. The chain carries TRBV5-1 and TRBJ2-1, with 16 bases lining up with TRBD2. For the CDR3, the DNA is TGCGCCAGCAGCGGGACTAGCGGGGGGGCCCGACAGTTCTTC. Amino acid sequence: CASSGTSGGARQFF.